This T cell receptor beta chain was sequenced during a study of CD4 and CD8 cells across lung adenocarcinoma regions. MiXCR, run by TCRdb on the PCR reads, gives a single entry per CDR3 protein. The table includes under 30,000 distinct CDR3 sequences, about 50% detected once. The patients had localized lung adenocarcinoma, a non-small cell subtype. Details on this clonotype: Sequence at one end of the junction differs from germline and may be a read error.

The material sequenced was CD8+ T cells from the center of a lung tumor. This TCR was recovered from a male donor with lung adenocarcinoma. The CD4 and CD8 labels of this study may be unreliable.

The CDR3 nucleotides are TGTGCCAGCGGTGGGCGCGGGGGCGGTGCCCAAGACACCCAGTACTTC. Its protein is CASGGRGGGAQDTQYF. The chain employs TRBV6-1 and TRBJ2-1; TRBD2 might be the D (7 bases). The DNA end favors TRBJ2-5, so the J call may be wrong. CDR1 is MNHNS and CDR2 is SASEGT in the germline V gene. This CDR3 comprises 16 residues.